The rows below give T cell receptor beta chains drawn from one sample of a study of blood T cell repertoires in COVID-19. The assay was immunoSEQ multiplex PCR, and TCRdb's table has in-frame clones only and misses some. This sample carries roughly 300,000 clones, almost 85% of them seen once, and the ten largest clones take approximately 7.9%. Sequenced: peripheral blood. These receptors were taken from a human donor in a cohort sampled during active COVID-19. Each CDR3 is given with its conserved first and last residue. The order of the fields is clone size, J gene, V gene, D gene, CDR3 DNA, CDR3 protein. A D gene is named only where the DNA matches it firmly. For some rows the clone size is stated as once, few or many, or as a class when expanded; others skip it.

>once|TRBJ1-1|TRBV11-1|-
TGTGCCAGCAGCTTAGATGCACGGACAATTGAAGCTTTCTTT
CASSLDARTIEAFF
>-|TRBJ1-2|TRBV15|-
TGTGCCACCAGCCCGGGGGCGGGAGGGGAAGGTGGCTACACCTTC
CATSPGAGGEGGYTF
>-|TRBJ2-5|TRBV24-1|-
TGTGCCACCAGTGGTTCACAGGGCCTCCAAGAGACCCAGTACTTC
CATSGSQGLQETQYF
>-|TRBJ2-2|TRBV5-1|-
TGCGCCAGCAGCTCTACCGGGGAGCTGTTTTTT
CASSSTGELFF
>-|TRBJ1-1|TRBV7-8|-
TGTGCCAGCAGCTTACTACGGGGTAACACTGAAGCTTTCTTT
CASSLLRGNTEAFF
>-|TRBJ2-1|TRBV6-1|-
TGTGCCAGCAGTGAAGCCCTCGGTGAGCAGTTCTTC
CASSEALGEQFF
>-|TRBJ2-7|TRBV4-1|-
TGCGCCAGCAGCCAAGTCGGCTACGAGCAGTACTTC
CASSQVGYEQYF
>-|TRBJ2-1|TRBV7-3|TRBD1
TGTGCCAGCAGCGACCACTCCGGGACAGGGTTTAACAATGAGCAGTTCTTC
CASSDHSGTGFNNEQFF
>-|TRBJ2-2|TRBV6-5|-
TGTGCCAGCAGTTACCTTGGTGCGGGGACCACCGGGGAGCTGTTTTTT
CASSYLGAGTTGELFF
>few|TRBJ2-3|TRBV7-3|TRBD2
TGTGCCAGCGGAGCGGGGAGCACAGATACGCAGTATTTT
CASGAGSTDTQYF
>-|TRBJ1-6|TRBV7-9|TRBD1
TGTGCCAGCAGCTTAGAAGGACAGGGTAATTCACCCCTCCACTTT
CASSLEGQGNSPLHF
>-|TRBJ1-1|TRBV5-1|-
TGCGCCAGCAGCTTGGGTCTGGGGGCAGGTGAAGCTTTCTTT
CASSLGLGAGEAFF
>-|TRBJ2-3|TRBV4-2|-
TGTGCCAGCAGCCAACCAAGTCTGGCGGGGAGCACAGATACGCAGTATTTT
CASSQPSLAGSTDTQYF
>-|TRBJ2-1|TRBV9|TRBD1
TGTGCCAGCAGCGTAGAAACAGGGGGCAATGAGCAGTTCTTC
CASSVETGGNEQFF
>-|TRBJ1-2|TRBV27|-
TGTGCCAGCAGTACCTCAGGGGTTAGTGGCTACACCTTC
CASSTSGVSGYTF
>-|TRBJ1-1|TRBV5-1|-
TGCGCCAGCAGCTTGAGAGGGCGCCCTGAAGCTTTCTTT
CASSLRGRPEAFF
>-|TRBJ1-5|TRBV30|-
TGTGCCTGGAGTGTTTTCGGTAGCAATCAGCCCCAGCATTTT
CAWSVFGSNQPQHF
>-|TRBJ2-2|TRBV11-2|TRBD1
TGTGCCAGCAGCCAGGACAGGTACACCGGGGAGCTGTTTTTT
CASSQDRYTGELFF
>-|TRBJ2-1|TRBV2|-
TGTGCCAGCTCCCAAGGGACATACAATGAGCAGTTCTTC
CASSQGTYNEQFF